One sample yielded the 19 T cell receptor beta chains listed below, sequenced in a study of T cells expressing NK-cell markers. Each CDR3 protein gets one entry in TCRdb, which reprocessed the 5' RACE reads and gives no DNA. Here the sample table reports about 260,000 distinct CDR3 sequences. Specimen: blood T cells: a sorted CD56 or NKG2C T cell subset, CD4+ or CD8+ T cells, or bulk PBMC T cells (not recorded which). These TCRs come from a man aged 18 to 29 in good health.

The V call is TRBV25-1, the J call TRBJ2-1; no DNA is available, so the TRBD2 call from TCRdb remains unchecked. CDR3 length: 14 amino acids. Germline values: CDR1 MGHDK, CDR2 SYGVNS. Here the CDR3 reads CASSVLAGGNEQFF.

The chain uses TRBV11-3 and TRBJ1-6; checking the TCRdb D call of TRBD1 is not possible without DNA. There are 14 residues in the CDR3. The germline V gene encodes CDR1 SGHNT and CDR2 YENEEA. CDR3 residues: CASSLSQGGSPLHF.

V gene TRBV10-3 combines with J gene TRBJ1-1; TCRdb names TRBD1, which stays unverified in the absence of DNA. Germline CDR1 and CDR2: ENHRY and SYGVKD. The CDR3 totals 13 residues. The CDR3 spells CAIRQGSDTEAFF.

The chain couples TRBV12-3 or TRBV12-4 to TRBJ2-4; the D call from TCRdb, TRBD1, cannot be confirmed without DNA. The length of the CDR3 is 15 residues. The CDR3 here is CASSPDRGRINIQYF.

The chain combines TRBV29-1 with TRBJ2-1; the TCRdb call, TRBD1, lacks DNA for checking. The length of the CDR3 is 13 residues. CDR1 and CDR2 from the germline V gene are SQVTM and ANQGSEA. CDR3 sequence reads: CSVGTGDYNEQFF.

The chain couples TRBV6-6 to TRBJ2-1; TCRdb indicates TRBD1, and absent DNA this call remains unverified. This CDR3 contains 17 residues. The germline CDR1 and CDR2 sequences are MNHNY and SVGAGI (reference sequence). The CDR3 loop reads CASSYGPGQGSYNEQFF.

The chain combines TRBV11-2 with TRBJ2-3; TCRdb picks TRBD2, but there is no DNA to check that call. CDR1 is SGHAT and CDR2 is FQNNGV in the germline V gene. This CDR3 is built from 16 residues. The CDR3 spells CASSLSGKGEGDTQYF.

This sequence joins TRBV5-5 and TRBJ2-1; TCRdb's D gene call, TRBD1, goes unchecked for lack of DNA. CDR3 length: 14 residues. From germline, CDR1 is SGHKS and CDR2 YYEKEE (reference sequence). The CDR3 spells CASSLEALSGQGFF.

V usage is TRBV5-1 and J usage is TRBJ2-1; TCRdb names TRBD2, which stays unverified in the absence of DNA. The CDR3 extends over 18 amino acids. CDR1 is SGHRS and CDR2 is YFSETQ in the germline V gene. This chain's CDR3 is CASSQGGDRSGRVYEQFF.

The J gene is TRBJ2-3, the V gene TRBV5-1; lacking DNA, the TRBD2 call made by TCRdb goes unchecked. Looked up from germline, CDR1 is SGHRS and CDR2 is YFSETQ. This CDR3 is 16 amino acids long. The CDR3 sequence: CASSFGGRGDTDTQYF.

V gene TRBV18 combines with J gene TRBJ1-1. The CDR3 consists of 16 residues. Germline V gene sequence: CDR1 KGHSH, CDR2 LQKENI. CDR3 protein: CASSLSATGMNTEAFF.

The chain has TRBV12-3 or TRBV12-4 and TRBJ2-3. The CDR3 is made up of 13 amino acids. The CDR3 spells CASTLEIPDTQYF.

V usage is TRBV6-5 and J usage is TRBJ2-7; as DNA is missing, the TRBD1 call by TCRdb cannot be tested. Germline V CDR1 and CDR2: MNHEY, SVGAGI. The CDR3 has 17 amino acids. This CDR3 reads CASSYSIPGRQTYEQYF.

J is TRBJ1-1 and V is TRBV7-9; TCRdb returns TRBD1, unconfirmable since there is no DNA. Germline CDR1 and CDR2: SEHNR and FQNEAQ (reference sequence). The length of the CDR3 is 14 residues. CDR3 sequence: CASSLEARGTEAFF.

The gene calls are TRBV6-5 and TRBJ2-1; TCRdb's assignment of TRBD2 cannot be checked, as there is no DNA. The CDR3 spans 16 residues. Germline V lookup: CDR1 MNHEY, CDR2 SVGAGI. The CDR3 is CASSYRPGLAFSEQFF.

V usage is TRBV6-2 or TRBV6-3 and J usage is TRBJ2-5; checking the TCRdb D call of TRBD1 is not possible without DNA. CDR3 size: 15 residues. Germline assignment: CDR1 MNHEY and CDR2 SVGEGT. This CDR3 reads CASSHGGQGLETQYF.

The rearrangement uses TRBV9 and TRBJ2-7; with no DNA, the TCRdb D assignment of TRBD1 cannot be verified. This CDR3 comprises 13 residues. CDR1 is SGDLS, CDR2 YYNGEE, per germline. CDR3 residues: CASSAALTGEQYF. Looking up the rest from reference TRBV9 and TRBJ2-7 gives the full variable domain: DSGVTQTPKHLITATGQRVTLRCSPRSGDLSVYWYQQSLDQGLQFLIQYYNGEERAKGNILERFSAQQFPDLHSELNLSSLELGDSALYFCASSAALTGEQYFGPGTRLTVT.

V is TRBV2 and J is TRBJ1-1. The CDR3 runs to 14 residues. In germline, CDR1 is SNHLY, CDR2 FYNNEI. The CDR3 sequence: CASSEARSVAEAFF.

The V and J genes are TRBV10-3 and TRBJ2-7. The CDR3 runs to 13 residues. Looked up from germline, CDR1 is ENHRY and CDR2 is SYGVKD. CDR3 loop: CAISESSSYEQYF.